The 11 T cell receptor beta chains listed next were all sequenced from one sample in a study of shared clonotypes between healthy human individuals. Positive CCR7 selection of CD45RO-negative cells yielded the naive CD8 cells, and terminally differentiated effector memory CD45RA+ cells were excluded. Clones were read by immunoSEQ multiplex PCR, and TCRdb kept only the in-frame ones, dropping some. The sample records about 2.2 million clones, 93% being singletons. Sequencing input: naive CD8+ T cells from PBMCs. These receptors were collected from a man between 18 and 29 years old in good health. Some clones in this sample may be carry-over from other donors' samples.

CDR3 sequence reads: CAWNRDALNTEAFF. The CDR3, as DNA: TGTGCCTGGAACCGGGACGCCTTGAACACTGAAGCTTTCTTT. The chain is built from TRBV30 and TRBJ1-1; the D gene is possibly TRBD1 (5 bases). There are 14 residues in the CDR3. Trimming pared 4 bases from V and 0 bases from J, leaving 12 bases between. Per the germline V gene, CDR1 is GTSNPN and CDR2 is SVGIG (reference sequence).

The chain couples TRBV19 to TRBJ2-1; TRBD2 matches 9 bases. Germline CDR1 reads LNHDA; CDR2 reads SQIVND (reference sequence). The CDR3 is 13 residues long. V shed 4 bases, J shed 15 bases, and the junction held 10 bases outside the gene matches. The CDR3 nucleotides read TGTGCCAGTAGTACGACTAGCGGAGGGGTAGCGTTCTTC. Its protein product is CASSTTSGGVAFF.

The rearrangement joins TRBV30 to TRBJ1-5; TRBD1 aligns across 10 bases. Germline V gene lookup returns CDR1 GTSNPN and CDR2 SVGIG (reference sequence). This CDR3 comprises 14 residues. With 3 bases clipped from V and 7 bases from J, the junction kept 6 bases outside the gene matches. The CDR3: CAWRDRGEGQPQHF. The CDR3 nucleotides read TGTGCCTGGAGGGACAGGGGGGAAGGCCAGCCCCAGCATTTT.

CDR3: CASTADTNNEQFF. In DNA form, the CDR3 reads TGTGCCAGCACCGCCGACACAAACAATGAGCAGTTCTTC. The J gene is TRBJ2-1, the V gene TRBV28; D is unclear. CDR3 size: 13 residues. Per the germline V gene, CDR1 is MDHEN and CDR2 is SYDVKM. The V gene lost 7 bases and the J gene lost 5 bases, with 12 bases spanning the gap.

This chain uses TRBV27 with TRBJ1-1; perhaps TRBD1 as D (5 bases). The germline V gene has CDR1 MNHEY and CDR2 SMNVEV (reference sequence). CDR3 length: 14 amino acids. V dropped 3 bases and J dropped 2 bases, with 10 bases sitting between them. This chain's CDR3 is CASSFGRANTEAFF. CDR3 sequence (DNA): TGTGCCAGCAGTTTTGGCAGGGCTAACACTGAAGCTTTCTTT.

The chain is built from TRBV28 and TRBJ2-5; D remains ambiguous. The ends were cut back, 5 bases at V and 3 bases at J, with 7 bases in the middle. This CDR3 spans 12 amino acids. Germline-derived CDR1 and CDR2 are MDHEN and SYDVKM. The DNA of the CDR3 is TGTGCCAGCAGTGGAATAAAAGAGACCCAGTACTTC. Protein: CASSGIKETQYF.

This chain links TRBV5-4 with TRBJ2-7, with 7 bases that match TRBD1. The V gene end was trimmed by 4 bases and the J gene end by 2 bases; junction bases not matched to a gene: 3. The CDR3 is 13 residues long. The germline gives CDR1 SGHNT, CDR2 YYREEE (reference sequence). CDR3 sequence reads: CASSEGQAYEQYF. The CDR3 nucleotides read TGTGCCAGCAGCGAAGGACAGGCCTACGAGCAGTACTTC.

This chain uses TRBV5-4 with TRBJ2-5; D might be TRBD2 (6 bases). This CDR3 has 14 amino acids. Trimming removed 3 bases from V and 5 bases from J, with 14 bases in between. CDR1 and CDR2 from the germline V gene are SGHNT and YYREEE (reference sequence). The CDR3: CASSSGLPRETQYF. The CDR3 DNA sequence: TGTGCCAGCAGCTCGGGACTGCCACGGGAGACCCAGTACTTC.

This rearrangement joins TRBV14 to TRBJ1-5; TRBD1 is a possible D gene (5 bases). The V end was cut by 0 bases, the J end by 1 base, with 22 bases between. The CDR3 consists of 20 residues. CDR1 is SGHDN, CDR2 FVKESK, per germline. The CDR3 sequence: CASSQEKSLLGHPSNQPQHF. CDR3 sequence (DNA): TGTGCCAGCAGCCAAGAAAAGTCTCTGCTAGGACACCCAAGCAATCAGCCCCAGCATTTT. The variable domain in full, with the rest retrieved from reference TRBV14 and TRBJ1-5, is EAGVTQFPSHSVIEKGQTVTLRCDPISGHDNLYWYRRVMGKEIKFLLHFVKESKQDESGMPNNRFLAERTGGTYSTLKVQPAELEDSGVYFCASSQEKSLLGHPSNQPQHFGDGTRLSIL.

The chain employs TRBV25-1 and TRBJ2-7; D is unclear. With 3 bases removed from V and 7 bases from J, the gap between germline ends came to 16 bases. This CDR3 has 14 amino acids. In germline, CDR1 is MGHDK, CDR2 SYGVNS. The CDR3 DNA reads TGTGCCAGCAGTGATGTTAACGGTTTTGGTGAGCAGTACTTC. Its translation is CASSDVNGFGEQYF.

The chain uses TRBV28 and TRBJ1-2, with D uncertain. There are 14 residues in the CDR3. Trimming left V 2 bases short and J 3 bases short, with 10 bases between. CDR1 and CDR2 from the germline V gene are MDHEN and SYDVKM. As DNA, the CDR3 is TGTGCCAGCAGTTTAGAAGTGGGGTACTATGGCTACACCTTC. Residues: CASSLEVGYYGYTF.